Sequencing of this TCR beta chain was carried out in a study of T cells in tuberculosis. Overall study context: T cells were selected with CD1B tetramers loaded with glucose monomycolate. IGRA-negative adolescents, IGRA-positive adolescents with latent tuberculosis and adults with active tuberculosis formed this South African cohort.

Study-level findings and limits: Shorter CDR3-alpha in active tuberculosis partly drove smaller distances.

Method: immunoSEQ multiplex PCR; TCRdb's copy keeps in-frame clones and lacks some. The sample has some 41,000 clones; approximately 94% are singletons. V dropped 6 bases and J dropped 5; count of bases not matched to a gene: 7. The CDR3 is 14 residues long. CDR1 and CDR2 from the germline V gene are MNHEY and SVGAGI. About this clone itself: What it binds is not known.

The chain has TRBV6-5 and TRBJ1-5, with 7 bases matching TRBD1. Sequencing was performed on PBMCs. This clonotype originated in a donor under 30 with latent tuberculosis or without tuberculosis infection. Some clones in this sample may be carry-over from other donors' samples. CDR3 DNA sequence: TGTGCCAGCAGACTCGACAGGGACGATCAGCCCCAGCATTTT. It translates to CASRLDRDDQPQHF.